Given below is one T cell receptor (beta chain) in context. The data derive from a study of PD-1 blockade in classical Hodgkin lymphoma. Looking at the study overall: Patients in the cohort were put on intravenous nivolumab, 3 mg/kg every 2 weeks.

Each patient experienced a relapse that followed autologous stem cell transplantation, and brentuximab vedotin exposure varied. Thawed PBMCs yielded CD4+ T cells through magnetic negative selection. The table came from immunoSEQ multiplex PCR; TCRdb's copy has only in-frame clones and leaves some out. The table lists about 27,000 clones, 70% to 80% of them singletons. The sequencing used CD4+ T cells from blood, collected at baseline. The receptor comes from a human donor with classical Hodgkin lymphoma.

CDR3 in amino acids: CAWTRVGSNQPQHF. CDR3 DNA sequence: TGTGCCTGGACTCGGGTGGGGAGCAATCAGCCCCAGCATTTT. V is TRBV30 and J is TRBJ1-5; D not resolved. Looked up from germline, CDR1 is GTSNPN and CDR2 is SVGIG (reference sequence). The V gene lost 4 bases and the J gene lost 1 base, with 11 bases spanning the gap. This CDR3 comprises 14 residues.